This T cell receptor beta chain comes out of a study of regulatory T cells in long-lasting Graves disease. This clonotype was seen ten or more times. Construction of TCR beta libraries relied on iRepertoire HTBI primers and on Arm-PCR targeting CDR3 regions. Each CDR3 protein is one row after TCRdb ran MiXCR on the multiplex PCR reads. The sample shows roughly 220,000 distinct CDR3 sequences, about 18% of them seen only once. This CDR3 contains 16 residues. Per the germline V gene, CDR1 is KGHDR and CDR2 is SFDVKD. Trimming took 0 bases from V and 4 from J, leaving 13 bases between them. Sample time point: newly diagnosed GD, antithyroid drugs for less than 3 months. The TCR library was made from RNA extracted from PBMCs.

J is TRBJ2-3 and V is TRBV24-1; no clear D. This TCR was sampled from a female donor with Graves disease. The sample consisted of peripheral blood mononuclear cells (PBMCs), taken at new diagnosis, from a patient treated with antithyroid drugs. The DNA of the CDR3 is TGTGCCACCAGTGATTTGAGCCTCGAAGGACCAGATACGCAGTATTTT. Translation gives CATSDLSLEGPDTQYF.